The 21 T cell receptor beta chains in this list originate from one sample, sequenced in a study of T cell responses to AZD1222 COVID-19 vaccine. Profiling relied on immunoSEQ multiplex PCR, and the TCRdb table lists in-frame clones only, not all of them. The table shows about 120,000 clones, with approximately 90% occurring only once. The input for sequencing was peripheral blood, taken on day 0 of AZD1222 vaccination. The source is an adult in good health.

This chain connects TRBV7-2 to TRBJ2-3, with 14 bases fitting TRBD2. Per the germline V gene, CDR1 is SGHTA and CDR2 is FQGNSA. The CDR3 contains 17 residues. With V trimmed by 4 bases and J by 6 bases, 9 bases remained unmatched. This CDR3 is CASSWGLAGVSGDTQYF. The CDR3 nucleotides read TGTGCCAGCAGCTGGGGACTAGCGGGAGTTTCCGGGGATACGCAGTATTTT.

The chain couples TRBV4-3 to TRBJ1-2, with D perhaps matching TRBD1 (6 bases). Germline V gene data show CDR1 as LGHNA and CDR2 as YSLEER. V shed 0 bases and J shed 5 bases, with 13 bases lying between them. The CDR3 has 15 amino acids. In DNA form, the CDR3 reads TGCGCCAGCAGCCAAGATTGGACAGCTGAATATGGCTACACCTTC. It is translated as CASSQDWTAEYGYTF.

V gene TRBV4-1 combines with J gene TRBJ1-4, with 7 nucleotides matching TRBD1. Germline-derived CDR1 and CDR2 are MGHRA and YSYEKL. Unmatched junction bases numbered 7, after V lost 4 bases and J lost 8 bases. This CDR3 contains 14 residues. CDR3 loop: CASSRTGPREKLFF. CDR3 nucleotides: TGCGCCAGCAGCCGGACAGGTCCTAGGGAAAAACTGTTTTTT.

The chain recombines TRBV6-2 or TRBV6-3 with TRBJ2-3; TRBD2 aligns across 11 bases. There are 17 residues in the CDR3. The germline V gene encodes CDR1 MNHEY and CDR2 SVGEGT. Losses at the gene ends were 2 bases for V and 2 bases for J; bases not matched to a gene: 6. This chain's CDR3 is CASSYGRLAGSTDTQYF. The CDR3 region has the DNA TGTGCCAGCAGTTACGGCAGACTAGCGGGATCCACAGATACGCAGTATTTT.

The chain combines TRBV6-2 or TRBV6-3 with TRBJ2-1, with D tentatively TRBD2 (5 bases). Germline assignment: CDR1 MNHEY and CDR2 SVGEGT. The CDR3 contains 19 residues. V was pared by 7 bases and J by 6 bases, with 31 bases between. The CDR3 nucleotides are TGTGCCAGCACCCCACCCCCTTGGGTAGCGATGATCCGGTTCAATGAGCAGTTCTTC. It translates to CASTPPPWVAMIRFNEQFF.

This clone was observed a single time. The CDR3 region is CASSLAGGGTEAFF. As DNA, the CDR3 is TGCGCCAGCAGCTTGGCCGGGGGAGGTACTGAAGCTTTCTTT. This chain joins TRBV5-1 and TRBJ1-1; a possible D gene is TRBD1 (5 bases). The V gene lost 0 bases and the J gene lost 5 bases, with 11 bases spanning the gap. Germline V lookup: CDR1 SGHRS, CDR2 YFSETQ. The length of the CDR3 is 14 residues.

The chain combines TRBV7-9 with TRBJ2-1, with 9 bases fitting TRBD1. Germline V gene lookup returns CDR1 SEHNR and CDR2 FQNEAQ (reference sequence). The V segment lost 8 bases and the J segment 8 bases; nucleotides outside the gene matches: 10. This CDR3 has 14 amino acids. The CDR3 sequence is CASEGQGGVHEQFF. CDR3 nucleotides: TGTGCCAGCGAGGGACAGGGTGGGGTCCATGAGCAGTTCTTC.

The V and J genes are TRBV5-1 and TRBJ1-6, with a tentative D call TRBD1 (6 bases). V lost 4 bases and J 13 bases, leaving 18 bases between the germline ends. There are 14 residues in the CDR3. Germline V gene sequence: CDR1 SGHRS, CDR2 YFSETQ. The CDR3 here is CASSTDRTQGPLHF. The CDR3 region has the DNA TGCGCCAGCAGCACCGACCGTACCCAGGGGCCCCTCCACTTT.

This clone showed up just a few times. The rearrangement joins TRBV7-3 to TRBJ2-1; 10 bases map to TRBD2. The trim removed 4 bases at V and 6 bases at J, leaving 3 bases unmatched. This CDR3 comprises 14 residues. Germline loops: CDR1 SGHTA, CDR2 FQGTGA. The CDR3 loop is CASSSLAGVNEQFF. CDR3 DNA sequence: TGTGCCAGCAGCTCGCTAGCGGGAGTCAATGAGCAGTTCTTC.

The chain carries TRBV5-1 and TRBJ1-2, with D possibly TRBD1 on 5 matching bases. Germline V CDR1 and CDR2: SGHRS, YFSETQ. V was clipped by 0 bases and J by 6 bases, with 12 bases between them. The length of the CDR3 is 14 residues. CDR3 nucleotide sequence: TGCGCCAGCAGCTTGGGGGGCCCTAGGGATGGCTACACCTTC. Translating it yields CASSLGGPRDGYTF.

The chain employs TRBV5-4 and TRBJ2-2, with 8 nucleotides matching TRBD1. V shed 3 bases, J shed 7 bases, and the junction held 8 bases outside the gene matches. This CDR3 is built from 15 residues. The germline V gene has CDR1 SGHNT and CDR2 YYREEE (reference sequence). The chain's CDR3 is CASSSGTGFDGELFF. The CDR3 nucleotides are TGTGCCAGCAGCTCCGGGACAGGATTCGACGGGGAGCTGTTTTTT.

The chain carries TRBV7-2 and TRBJ2-5; TRBD1 matches at 10 bases. The CDR3 covers 14 residues. Germline V gene data show CDR1 as SGHTA and CDR2 as FQGNSA. The J segment lost 4 bases and the V segment lost 5 bases, leaving 4 bases of the junction unmatched. The CDR3 here is CASSTRQGAETQYF. The CDR3 DNA reads TGTGCCAGCAGCACCCGACAGGGGGCAGAGACCCAGTACTTC.

This clone was observed a few times. The chain combines TRBV29-1 with TRBJ1-4, with 9 bases that match TRBD1. V was clipped by 6 bases and J by 8 bases; unmatched bases: 7. The CDR3 has 13 residues. Germline assignment: CDR1 SQVTM and CDR2 ANQGSEA. The CDR3 DNA reads TGCAGCGTCAAACAGGGGGCAAACGAAAAACTGTTTTTT. This encodes CSVKQGANEKLFF.

The chain combines TRBV18 with TRBJ2-2; 8 bases match TRBD1. Trimming at V came to 4 bases and at J to 1 base, leaving 2 bases not matched to a gene. CDR1 is KGHSH, CDR2 LQKENI, per germline. This CDR3 spans 15 amino acids. In nucleotides, the CDR3 is TGTGCCAGCTCACTGGGACAGGTGAACACCGGGGAGCTGTTTTTT. Its protein is CASSLGQVNTGELFF.

The J gene is TRBJ2-3, the V gene TRBV4-1, with a tentative D call TRBD1 (6 bases). There are 15 residues in the CDR3. The V gene lost 2 bases and the J gene lost 0 bases, with 9 bases spanning the gap. The germline CDR1 and CDR2 sequences are MGHRA and YSYEKL. The CDR3 protein is CASSQRTASTDTQYF. In DNA, the CDR3 is TGCGCCAGCAGCCAAAGGACAGCTAGCACAGATACGCAGTATTTT.

The V gene is TRBV6-6, the J gene TRBJ2-3, with 9 bases matching TRBD2. The J segment lost 0 bases and the V segment lost 6 bases, leaving 7 bases of the junction unmatched. In germline, CDR1 is MNHNY, CDR2 SVGAGI (reference sequence). There are 16 residues in the CDR3. CDR3: CASSRRLAASTDTQYF. In DNA, the CDR3 is TGTGCCAGCAGCCGAAGACTAGCGGCTAGCACAGATACGCAGTATTTT.

This clone was recorded once. The chain carries TRBV12-5 and TRBJ2-3; a weak D match, TRBD2 (5 bases). Trimming removed 2 bases at V and 8 bases at J, with 14 bases between. The germline CDR1 and CDR2 sequences are LGHNT and FRNRAP. CDR3 length: 14 amino acids. The CDR3 sequence: CASGLLAGRGTQYF. CDR3 nucleotide sequence: TGTGCTAGTGGTTTGTTGGCGGGCCGGGGTACGCAGTATTTT.

J is TRBJ2-7 and V is TRBV14; 8 nucleotides match TRBD2. The junction had 8 bases not matched to a gene; V was cut back by 2 bases and J by 5 bases. Germline CDR1 is SGHDN and CDR2 is FVKESK. The CDR3 contains 15 residues. The CDR3 nucleotides are TGTGCCAGCAGCCAACTACTCGCGGGGGGAAACGAGCAGTACTTC. Translated: CASSQLLAGGNEQYF.

This chain connects TRBV13 to TRBJ2-5; 13 bases agree with TRBD2. This CDR3 region has 18 residues. CDR1 and CDR2 from the germline V gene are PRHDT and FYEKMQ (reference sequence). V lost 5 bases to trimming and J lost 14 bases; unmatched junction nucleotides: 23. The chain's CDR3 is CASSPNGGVPGLAGLHYF. DNA for the CDR3: TGTGCCAGCAGCCCCAACGGGGGGGTCCCGGGACTAGCGGGACTCCATTACTTC.

The chain has TRBV6-1 and TRBJ1-4; D remains unclear. Trimming removed 3 bases from V and 2 bases from J, with 13 bases in between. Per germline, CDR1 MNHNS and CDR2 SASEGT. This CDR3 spans 16 amino acids. CDR3 loop: CASSDWGGSTNEKLFF. CDR3 bases: TGTGCCAGCAGTGATTGGGGAGGAAGTACTAATGAAAAACTGTTTTTT.

Notes on this clone: Other DNA sequences in the same sample also yield this CDR3. The chain is built from TRBV5-5 and TRBJ2-5; D is ambiguous. V shed 2 bases and J shed 5 bases, with 10 bases lying between them. The germline gives CDR1 SGHKS, CDR2 YYEKEE (reference sequence). The length of the CDR3 is 13 residues. The CDR3 nucleotides read TGTGCCAGCAGCTTAACTGGCGCGGAGACCCAGTACTTC. It encodes CASSLTGAETQYF.